This T cell receptor (beta chain) was profiled in a study of beta chain features in type 1 diabetes. Germline V gene sequence: CDR1 MNHEY, CDR2 SMNVEV (reference sequence). The CDR3 runs 17 residues. After removal of 3 bases from V and 6 bases from J, the junction contained 10 bases not matched to a gene. What was sequenced were expressed TCRB transcripts, since all of the isolated RNA had been reverse transcribed. Here immunoSEQ multiplex PCR was the method, and the copy in TCRdb shows in-frame clones only, minus some. The sample has hundreds of thousands of clones; roughly a sixth are singletons. For this clone: Its antigen remains unknown.

Study findings and constraints: In the patient group, naive, central memory and Treg TCRB repertoires seemed more alike than in the healthy donor group. For Type 1 diabetes patients, all four CD4+ subsets carried TCRB CDR3s that were moderately but significantly shorter.

CD4+ cells of the naive, central memory, regulatory and stem cell-like memory types were sorted via CD45RO/CCR7/CD25/CD127/CD95/CD27. Each sorted fraction was over 95% pure. The chain is built from TRBV27 and TRBJ2-1; 11 bases are shared with TRBD2. This TCR came from a man in his late teens or twenties in good health. The material sequenced was naive CD4+ T cells from blood. The chain's CDR3 is CASSLLGLAVIGNEQFF. In nucleotides, the CDR3 is TGTGCCAGCAGTTTGCTGGGACTAGCGGTCATAGGCAATGAGCAGTTCTTC.